This T cell receptor beta chain was obtained from a study of blood T cell repertoires in COVID-19. Study context: Sites across the United States, Italy and Spain contributed samples from acute and convalescent COVID-19. T cells, B-cell-depleted T cells, or PBMCs supplied cDNA or gDNA.

The CDR3 is 18 amino acids. Trimming pared 0 bases from V and 0 bases from J, leaving 18 bases between. CDR1 and CDR2 from the germline V gene are SGDLS and YYNGEE. Study processing details: Nucleated cell counts were estimated from reference gene primer amplification. Using immunoSEQ multiplex PCR, the repertoire was profiled, and TCRdb retains in-frame clones only, with some absent. That table is the source of V, J and clone size, and D and trimming were worked out from the DNA. The sample lists 110,000 to 150,000 clones, more than 80% occurring once. Source material: peripheral blood. The receptor comes from a woman aged 60-75 years with active COVID-19. This rearrangement joins TRBV9 to TRBJ1-2; no clear D. The CDR3 here is CASSVVSQPVLANYGYTF. The CDR3 DNA reads as TGTGCCAGCAGCGTAGTCTCACAGCCTGTGTTAGCTAACTATGGCTACACCTTC.